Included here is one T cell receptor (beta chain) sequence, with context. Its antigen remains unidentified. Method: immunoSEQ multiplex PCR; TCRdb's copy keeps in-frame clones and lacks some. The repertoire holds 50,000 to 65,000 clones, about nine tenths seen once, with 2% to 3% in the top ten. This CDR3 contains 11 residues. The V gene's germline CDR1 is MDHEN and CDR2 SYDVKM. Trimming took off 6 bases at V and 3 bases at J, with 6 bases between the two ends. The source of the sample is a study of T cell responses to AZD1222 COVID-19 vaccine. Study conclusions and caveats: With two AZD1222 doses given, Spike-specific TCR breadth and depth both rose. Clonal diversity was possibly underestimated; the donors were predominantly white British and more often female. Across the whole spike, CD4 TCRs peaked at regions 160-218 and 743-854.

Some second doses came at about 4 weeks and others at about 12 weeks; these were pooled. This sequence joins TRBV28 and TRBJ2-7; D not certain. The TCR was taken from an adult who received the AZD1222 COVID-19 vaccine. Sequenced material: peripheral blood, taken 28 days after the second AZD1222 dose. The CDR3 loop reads CASSTYYEQYF. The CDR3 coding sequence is TGTGCCAGCAGCACTTACTACGAGCAGTACTTC.